These 8 T cell receptor beta chains were sequenced from one sample in a study of identical twins. TCRdb called the 5' RACE reads again in MiXCR, with one record for every CDR3 protein. The sample lists 500,000 to 550,000 distinct CDR3 sequences; about 22% were seen once. This sample also belongs to another study, concerning yellow fever vaccine responses in identical twins.

What was sequenced was CD4+ T cells sorted from blood. The receptors here all came from a woman between 18 and 30 years old in good health.

The CDR3 spells CASSGKGGAGTGELFF. The CDR3 coding sequence is TGTGCCAGCAGTGGGAAGGGGGGGGCCGGAACCGGGGAGCTGTTTTTT. The chain links TRBV25-1 to TRBJ2-2; tentative D call: TRBD2 (7 bases). The CDR3 sequence is 16 residues long. V gave up 4 bases and J gave up 5 bases, with 17 bases separating them. The germline V gene encodes CDR1 MGHDK and CDR2 SYGVNS.

The chain links TRBV27 to TRBJ2-3; 10 bases are a match to TRBD1. The CDR3 totals 16 residues. CDR1 is MNHEY and CDR2 is SMNVEV in the germline V gene (reference sequence). Unmatched junction bases numbered 9, after V lost 5 bases and J lost 4 bases. CDR3 nucleotides: TGTGCCAGCAGTACCCCCGGGACAGGGGTAGCAGATACGCAGTATTTT. It encodes CASSTPGTGVADTQYF.

This clonotype was seen more than once but under ten times. V usage is TRBV7-9 and J usage is TRBJ1-4, with TRBD1 matching 11 bases. Germline loops: CDR1 SEHNR, CDR2 FQNEAQ (reference sequence). This CDR3 comprises 15 residues. V shed 5 bases, J shed 7 bases, and the junction held 6 bases outside the gene matches. The DNA of the CDR3 is TGTGCCAGCAGCGGACAGGGGGCGTTTTCTGAAAAACTGTTTTTT. It translates to CASSGQGAFSEKLFF.

V is TRBV10-3 and J is TRBJ2-1; 8 bases fit TRBD2. CDR1 is ENHRY, CDR2 SYGVKD, per germline. The ends lost 4 bases at V and 4 bases at J; junction bases unmatched: 9. The CDR3 length is 16 residues. CDR3 DNA sequence: TGTGCCATCAGTGGGGGTCCACTAGCGGTATACAATGAGCAGTTCTTC. Translating gives CAISGGPLAVYNEQFF.

The chain joins TRBV3-1 to TRBJ2-1, with D unresolved. CDR1 is LGHDT and CDR2 is YNNKEL in the germline V gene (reference sequence). V dropped 4 bases and J dropped 7 bases, with 17 bases sitting between them. This CDR3 region has 15 residues. The DNA of the CDR3 is TGTGCCAGCAGCCCTCAGTGGGGTGGGCGGAATGAGCAGTTCTTC. Encoded protein: CASSPQWGGRNEQFF.

This clonotype was found a few times. The rearrangement links TRBV10-3 to TRBJ2-3; D is possibly TRBD2 (5 bases). Trimming took off 9 bases at V and 8 bases at J, with 15 bases between the two ends. The CDR3 totals 12 residues. The germline V gene has CDR1 ENHRY and CDR2 SYGVKD. CDR3 residues: CAMNKGGGTQYF. The CDR3 DNA reads TGTGCCATGAACAAAGGAGGAGGTACGCAGTATTTT.

The genes are TRBV20-1 and TRBJ1-1, with 7 nucleotides matching TRBD1. The CDR3 has 13 residues. The V gene end was trimmed by 0 bases and the J gene end by 5 bases; junction bases not matched to a gene: 3. Germline lookup yields CDR1 DFQATT and CDR2 SNEGSKA (reference sequence). CDR3 amino acids: CSARDQTGTEAFF. CDR3 coding DNA: TGCAGTGCTAGAGACCAGACAGGGACTGAAGCTTTCTTT.

V and J are TRBV12-3 or TRBV12-4 and TRBJ1-1; 7 nucleotides match TRBD1. This CDR3 comprises 14 residues. V lost 5 bases, J lost 5 bases, and 8 bases stayed unmatched. CDR3 in amino acids: CASSVDRRGTEAFF. The CDR3 coding sequence is TGTGCCAGCAGTGTGGACAGGAGGGGGACTGAAGCTTTCTTT.